The TCR beta chain under discussion was sequenced for a study of blood T cell repertoires in COVID-19. The assay was immunoSEQ multiplex PCR, and TCRdb's table has in-frame clones only and misses some. The sample contains roughly 170,000 clones, about 85% of which appear only once. Participants had their cohort set by participant-reported clinical history. The CDR3 loop spans 18 amino acids. The J segment lost 4 bases and the V segment lost 5 bases, leaving 15 bases of the junction unmatched. Germline V gene sequence: CDR1 ENHRY, CDR2 SYGVKD. This TCR was recovered from a woman aged 40 to 50 with acute COVID-19. Sequencing was performed on PBMCs or T cells enriched from blood (not recorded which). The V call is TRBV10-3, the J call TRBJ2-2; 8 bases line up with TRBD2. The CDR3 DNA sequence: TGTGCCATCAGTTCGCCGCCGGGACTAGGGTCGGGCACCGGGGAGCTGTTTTTT. Protein: CAISSPPGLGSGTGELFF.